This TCR beta chain was captured in a study of CD8 T cells in Susac syndrome. Random hexamers primed reverse transcription of roughly 0.45 to 1 ug RNA. TCRdb passed the immunoSEQ multiplex PCR reads through MiXCR, listing each CDR3 protein once. Among around 160,000 distinct CDR3 sequences, around 93% were seen once, and the ten largest hold about 0.14%. Germline V lookup: CDR1 SNHLY, CDR2 FYNNEI. V gave up 8 bases and J gave up 15 bases; unmatched junction bases: 18. This CDR3 region has 14 residues. Sequences were obtained from CD4+ T cells from PBMCs. The TCR comes from a human donor in good health. V gene TRBV2 combines with J gene TRBJ2-1, with 8 nucleotides matching TRBD2. CDR3 sequence reads: CASREPTGGGPAFF. In DNA form, the CDR3 reads TGTGCCAGCCGAGAACCAACGGGCGGGGGGCCGGCGTTCTTC.